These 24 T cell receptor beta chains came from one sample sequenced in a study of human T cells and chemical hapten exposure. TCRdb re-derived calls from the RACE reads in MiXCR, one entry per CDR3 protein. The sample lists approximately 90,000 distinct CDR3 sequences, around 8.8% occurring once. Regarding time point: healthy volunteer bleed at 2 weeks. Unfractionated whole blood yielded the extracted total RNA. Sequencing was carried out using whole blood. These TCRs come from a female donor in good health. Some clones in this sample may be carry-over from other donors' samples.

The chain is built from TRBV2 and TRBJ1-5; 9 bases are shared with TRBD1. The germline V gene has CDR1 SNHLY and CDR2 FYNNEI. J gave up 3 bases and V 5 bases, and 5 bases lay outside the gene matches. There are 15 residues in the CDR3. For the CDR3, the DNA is TGTGCCAGCAGTTGGGACAGGGCCAACAATCAGCCCCAGCATTTT. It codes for CASSWDRANNQPQHF. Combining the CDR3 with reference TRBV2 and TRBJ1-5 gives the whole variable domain EPEVTQTPSHQVTQMGQEVILRCVPISNHLYFYWYRQILGQKVEFLVSFYNNEISEKSEIFDDQFSVERPDGSNFTLKIRSTKLEDSAMYFCASSWDRANNQPQHFGDGTRLSIL.

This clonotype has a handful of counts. CDR3 sequence reads: CASSLVSGQGDTQYF. CDR3 in DNA: TGTGCCAGCAGCTTAGTCAGTGGGCAGGGAGATACGCAGTATTTT. The chain combines TRBV7-2 with TRBJ2-3; D possibly corresponds to TRBD1 (5 bases). Trimming took 1 base from V and 5 from J, leaving 13 bases between them. The CDR3 is 15 amino acids. Germline assignment: CDR1 SGHTA and CDR2 FQGNSA. Supplemented by reference TRBV7-2 and TRBJ2-3, the full variable domain reads GAGVSQSPSNKVTEKGKDVELRCDPISGHTALYWYRQSLGQGLEFLIYFQGNSAPDKSGLPSDRFSAERTGGSVSTLTIQRTQQEDSAVYLCASSLVSGQGDTQYFGPGTRLTVL.

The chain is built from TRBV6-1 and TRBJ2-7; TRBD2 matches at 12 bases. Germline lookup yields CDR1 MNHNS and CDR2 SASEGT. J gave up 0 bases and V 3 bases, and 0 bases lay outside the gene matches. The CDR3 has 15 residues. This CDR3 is CASSETSGSSYEQYF. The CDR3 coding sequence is TGTGCCAGCAGTGAGACTAGCGGGAGCTCCTACGAGCAGTACTTC.

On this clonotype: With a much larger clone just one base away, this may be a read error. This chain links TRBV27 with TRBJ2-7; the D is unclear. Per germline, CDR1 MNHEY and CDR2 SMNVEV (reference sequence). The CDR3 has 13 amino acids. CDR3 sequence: CASSLRQFYGQYF. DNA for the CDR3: TGTGCCAGCAGTTTACGTCAGTTTTACGGGCAGTACTTC.

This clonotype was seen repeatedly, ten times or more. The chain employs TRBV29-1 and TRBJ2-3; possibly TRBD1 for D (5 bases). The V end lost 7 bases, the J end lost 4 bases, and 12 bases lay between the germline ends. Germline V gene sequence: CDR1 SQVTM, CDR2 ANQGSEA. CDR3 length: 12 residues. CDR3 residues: CSARQNPDTQYF. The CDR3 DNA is TGCAGCGCCCGACAGAACCCAGATACGCAGTATTTT.

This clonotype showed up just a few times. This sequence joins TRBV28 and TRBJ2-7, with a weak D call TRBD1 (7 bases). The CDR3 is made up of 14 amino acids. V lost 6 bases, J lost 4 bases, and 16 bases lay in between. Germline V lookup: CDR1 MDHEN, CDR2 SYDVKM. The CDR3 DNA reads TGTGCCAGCAGACCAGGGGGGAGTGGATACGAGCAGTACTTC. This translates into CASRPGGSGYEQYF. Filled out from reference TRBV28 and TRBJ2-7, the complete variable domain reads DVKVTQSSRYLVKRTGEKVFLECVQDMDHENMFWYRQDPGLGLRLIYFSYDVKMKEKGDIPEGYSVSREKKERFSLILESASTNQTSMYLCASRPGGSGYEQYFGPGTRLTVT.

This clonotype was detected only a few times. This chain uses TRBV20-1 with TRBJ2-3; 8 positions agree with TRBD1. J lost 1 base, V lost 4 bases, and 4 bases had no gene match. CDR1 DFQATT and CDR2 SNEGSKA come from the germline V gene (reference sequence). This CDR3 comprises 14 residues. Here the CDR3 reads CSATTGARTDTQYF. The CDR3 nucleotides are TGCAGTGCTACGACAGGGGCCCGCACAGATACGCAGTATTTT.

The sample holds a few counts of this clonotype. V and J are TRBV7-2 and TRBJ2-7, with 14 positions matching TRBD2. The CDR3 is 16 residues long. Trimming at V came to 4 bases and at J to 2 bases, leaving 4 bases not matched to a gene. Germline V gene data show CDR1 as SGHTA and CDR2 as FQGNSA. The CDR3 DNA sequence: TGTGCCAGCAGCTCCTCGGGACTAGCGGGGGCCTACGAGCAGTACTTC. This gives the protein CASSSSGLAGAYEQYF.

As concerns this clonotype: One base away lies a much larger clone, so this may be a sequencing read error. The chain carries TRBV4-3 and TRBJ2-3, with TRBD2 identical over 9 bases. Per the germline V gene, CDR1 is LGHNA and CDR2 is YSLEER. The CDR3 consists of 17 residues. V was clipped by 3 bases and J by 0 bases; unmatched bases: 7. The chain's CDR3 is CASSHWTSVDSTDTQYF. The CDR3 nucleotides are TGCGCCAGCAGCCACTGGACTAGCGTGGATAGCACAGATACGCAGTATTTT.

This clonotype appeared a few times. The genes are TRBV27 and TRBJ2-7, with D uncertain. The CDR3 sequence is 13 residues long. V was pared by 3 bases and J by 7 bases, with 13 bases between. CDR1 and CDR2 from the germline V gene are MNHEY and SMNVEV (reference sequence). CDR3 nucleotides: TGTGCCAGCAGTTTTTCTCCATTATCTGAGCAGTACTTC. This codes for CASSFSPLSEQYF.

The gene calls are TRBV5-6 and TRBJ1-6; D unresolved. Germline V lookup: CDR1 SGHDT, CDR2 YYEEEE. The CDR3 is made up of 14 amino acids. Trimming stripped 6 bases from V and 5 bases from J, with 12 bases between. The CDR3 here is CASNGVSDNSPLHF. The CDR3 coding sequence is TGTGCCAGCAATGGGGTTTCGGATAATTCACCCCTCCACTTT.

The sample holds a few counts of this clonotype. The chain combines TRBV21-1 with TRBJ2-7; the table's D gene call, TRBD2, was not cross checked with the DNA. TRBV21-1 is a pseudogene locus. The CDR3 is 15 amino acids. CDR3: CASSPPGLANHEQYF. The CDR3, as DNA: TGTGCCAGCAGCCCCCCGGGACTAGCGAACCACGAGCAGTACTTC.

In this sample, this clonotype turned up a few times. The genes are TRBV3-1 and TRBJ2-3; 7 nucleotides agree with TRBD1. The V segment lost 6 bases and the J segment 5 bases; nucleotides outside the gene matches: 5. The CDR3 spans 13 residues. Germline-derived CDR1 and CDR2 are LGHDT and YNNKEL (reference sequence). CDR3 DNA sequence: TGTGCCAGCAGACACCCAGGGGGAGATACGCAGTATTTT. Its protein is CASRHPGGDTQYF.

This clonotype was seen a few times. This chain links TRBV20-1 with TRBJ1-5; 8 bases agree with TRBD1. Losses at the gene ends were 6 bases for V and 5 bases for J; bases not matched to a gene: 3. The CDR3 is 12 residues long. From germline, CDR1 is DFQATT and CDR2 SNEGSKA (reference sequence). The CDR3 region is CSARQGHQPQHF. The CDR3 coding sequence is TGCAGTGCCCGACAGGGGCATCAGCCCCAGCATTTT.

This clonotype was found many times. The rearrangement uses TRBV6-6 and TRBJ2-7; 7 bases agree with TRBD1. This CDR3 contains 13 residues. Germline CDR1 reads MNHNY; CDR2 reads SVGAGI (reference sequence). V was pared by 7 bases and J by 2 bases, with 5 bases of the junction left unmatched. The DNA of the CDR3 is TGTGCCAGCATGGGGACAGCAACCTACGAGCAGTACTTC. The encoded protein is CASMGTATYEQYF.

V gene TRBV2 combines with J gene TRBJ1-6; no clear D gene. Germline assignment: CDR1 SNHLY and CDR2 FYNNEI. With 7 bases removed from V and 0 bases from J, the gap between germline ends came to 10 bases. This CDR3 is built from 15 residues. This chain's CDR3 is CASTAGSSYNSPLHF. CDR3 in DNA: TGTGCCAGCACGGCGGGGAGCTCCTATAATTCACCCCTCCACTTT.

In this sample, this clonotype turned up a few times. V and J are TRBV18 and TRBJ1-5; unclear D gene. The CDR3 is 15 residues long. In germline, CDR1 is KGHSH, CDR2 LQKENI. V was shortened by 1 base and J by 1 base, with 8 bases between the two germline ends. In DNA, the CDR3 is TGTGCCAGCTCACCACAGGCAGAAAGCAATCAGCCCCAGCATTTT. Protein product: CASSPQAESNQPQHF.

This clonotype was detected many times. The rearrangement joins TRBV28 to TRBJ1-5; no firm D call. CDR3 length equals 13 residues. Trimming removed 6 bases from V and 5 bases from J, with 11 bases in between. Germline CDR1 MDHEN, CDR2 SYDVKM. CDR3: CASSRRPDQPQHF. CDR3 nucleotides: TGTGCCAGCAGCCGACGACCCGATCAGCCCCAGCATTTT.

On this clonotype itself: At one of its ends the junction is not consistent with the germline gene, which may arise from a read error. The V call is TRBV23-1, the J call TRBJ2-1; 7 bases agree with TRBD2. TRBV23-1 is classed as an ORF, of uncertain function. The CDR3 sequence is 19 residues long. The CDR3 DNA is TGCACCAGCAGTCAACTAGGGACTATCGAATCGAGCTCCTACAATGAGCAGTTCTTC. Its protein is CTSSQLGTIESSSYNEQFF.

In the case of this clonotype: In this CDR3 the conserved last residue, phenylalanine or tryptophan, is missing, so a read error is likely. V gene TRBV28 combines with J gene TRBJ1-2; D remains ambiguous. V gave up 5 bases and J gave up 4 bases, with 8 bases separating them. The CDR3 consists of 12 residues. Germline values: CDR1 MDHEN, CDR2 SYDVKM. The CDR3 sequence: CASSRLTYGYTL. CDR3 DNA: TGTGCCAGCAGTCGGCTGACCTATGGCTACACCCTC.

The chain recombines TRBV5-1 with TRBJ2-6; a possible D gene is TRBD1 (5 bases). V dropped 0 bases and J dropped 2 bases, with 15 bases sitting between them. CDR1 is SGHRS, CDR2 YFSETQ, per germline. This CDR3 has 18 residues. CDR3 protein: CASSLAFQGIAGANVLTF. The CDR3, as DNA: TGCGCCAGCAGCTTGGCTTTTCAGGGAATCGCTGGGGCCAACGTCCTGACTTTC. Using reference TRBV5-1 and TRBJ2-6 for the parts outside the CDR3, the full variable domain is KAGVTQTPRYLIKTRGQQVTLSCSPISGHRSVSWYQQTPGQGLQFLFEYFSETQRNKGNFPGRFSGRQFSNSRSEMNVSTLELGDSALYLCASSLAFQGIAGANVLTFGAGSRLTVL.

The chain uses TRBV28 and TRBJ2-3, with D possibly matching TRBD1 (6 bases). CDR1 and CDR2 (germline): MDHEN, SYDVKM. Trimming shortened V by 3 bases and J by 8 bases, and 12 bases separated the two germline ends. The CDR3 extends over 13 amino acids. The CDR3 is CASSFPRGSTQYF. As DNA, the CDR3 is TGTGCCAGCAGTTTTCCCAGGGGCTCTACGCAGTATTTT.

The CDR3 DNA reads as TGTGCCAGCAGCCAAGAAGGACTAGCGGGGCTCTACGAGCAGTACTTC. Its protein is CASSQEGLAGLYEQYF. The chain recombines TRBV3-1 with TRBJ2-7; 12 bases match TRBD2. Germline lookup yields CDR1 LGHDT and CDR2 YNNKEL (reference sequence). This CDR3 has 16 amino acids. J lost 3 bases, V lost 0 bases, and 3 bases had no gene match.

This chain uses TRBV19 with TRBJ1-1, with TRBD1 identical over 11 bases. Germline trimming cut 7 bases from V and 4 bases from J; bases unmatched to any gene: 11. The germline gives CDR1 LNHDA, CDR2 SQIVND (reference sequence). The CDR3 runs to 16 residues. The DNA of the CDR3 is TGTGCCAGTATCCGGGACAGGGGGAAGGGTGGCACTGAAGCTTTCTTT. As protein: CASIRDRGKGGTEAFF.